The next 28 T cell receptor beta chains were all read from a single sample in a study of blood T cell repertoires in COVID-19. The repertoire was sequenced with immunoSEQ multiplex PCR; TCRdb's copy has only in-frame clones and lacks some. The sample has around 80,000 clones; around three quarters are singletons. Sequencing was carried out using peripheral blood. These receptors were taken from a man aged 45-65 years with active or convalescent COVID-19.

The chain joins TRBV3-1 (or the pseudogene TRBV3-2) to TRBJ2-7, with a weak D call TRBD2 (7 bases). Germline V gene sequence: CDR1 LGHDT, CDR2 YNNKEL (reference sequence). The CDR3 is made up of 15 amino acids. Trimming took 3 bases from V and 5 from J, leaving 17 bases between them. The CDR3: CASSQRRGGGDEQYF. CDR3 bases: TGTGCCAGCAGCCAGAGGCGCGGGGGCGGGGACGAGCAGTACTTC.

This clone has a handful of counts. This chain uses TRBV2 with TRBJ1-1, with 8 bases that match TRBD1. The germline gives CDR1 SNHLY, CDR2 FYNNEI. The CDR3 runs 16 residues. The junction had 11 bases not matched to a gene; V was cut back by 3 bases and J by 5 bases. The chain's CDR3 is CASSEGTGSFRTEAFF. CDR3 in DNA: TGTGCCAGCAGTGAGGGGACAGGCTCGTTTCGTACTGAAGCTTTCTTT.

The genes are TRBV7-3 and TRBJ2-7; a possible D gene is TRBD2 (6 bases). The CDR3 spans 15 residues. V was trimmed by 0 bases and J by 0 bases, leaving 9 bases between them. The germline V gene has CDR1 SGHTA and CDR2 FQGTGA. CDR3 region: CASSLTSEGSYEQYF. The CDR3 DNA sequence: TGTGCCAGCAGCTTAACGTCGGAGGGCTCCTACGAGCAGTACTTC.

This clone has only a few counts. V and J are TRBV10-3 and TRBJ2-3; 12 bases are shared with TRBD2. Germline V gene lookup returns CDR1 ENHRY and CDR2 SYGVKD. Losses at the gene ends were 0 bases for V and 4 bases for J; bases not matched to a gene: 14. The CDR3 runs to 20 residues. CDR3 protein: CAISESTWLAGGKNPDTQYF. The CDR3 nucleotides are TGTGCCATCAGTGAGTCGACCTGGCTAGCGGGGGGGAAGAACCCAGATACGCAGTATTTT.

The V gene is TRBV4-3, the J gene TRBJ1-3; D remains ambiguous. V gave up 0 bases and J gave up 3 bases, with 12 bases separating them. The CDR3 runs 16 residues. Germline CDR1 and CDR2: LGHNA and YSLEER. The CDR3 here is CASSQDYRLSGNTIYF. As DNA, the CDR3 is TGCGCCAGCAGCCAAGACTACCGATTAAGTGGAAACACCATATATTTT.

This CDR3 reads CASSVRGGINTEAFF. CDR3 nucleotides: TGTGCCAGCAGCGTAAGGGGAGGGATCAACACTGAAGCTTTCTTT. The chain is built from TRBV9 and TRBJ1-1, with D perhaps TRBD1 (5 bases). Germline V gene lookup returns CDR1 SGDLS and CDR2 YYNGEE. Deletions cut 1 base from V and 2 bases from J, with 12 bases between. The CDR3 has 15 amino acids.

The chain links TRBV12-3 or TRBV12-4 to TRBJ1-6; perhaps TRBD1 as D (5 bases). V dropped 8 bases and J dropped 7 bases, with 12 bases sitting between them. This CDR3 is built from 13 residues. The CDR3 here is CASSLGGNSPLHF. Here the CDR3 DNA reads TGTGCCAGCTCCCTGGGGGGGAATTCACCCCTCCACTTT.

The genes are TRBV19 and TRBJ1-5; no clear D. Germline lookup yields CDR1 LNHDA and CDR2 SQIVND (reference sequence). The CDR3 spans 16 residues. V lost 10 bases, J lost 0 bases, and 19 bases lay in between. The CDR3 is CATQVQTSYSNQPQHF. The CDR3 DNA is TGTGCCACTCAAGTCCAGACAAGTTATAGCAATCAGCCCCAGCATTTT.

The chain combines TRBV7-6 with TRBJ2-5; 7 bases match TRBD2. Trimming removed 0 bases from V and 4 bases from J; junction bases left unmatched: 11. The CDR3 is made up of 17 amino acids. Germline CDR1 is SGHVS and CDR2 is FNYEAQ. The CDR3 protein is CASSLAGGDGAAETQYF. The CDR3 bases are TGTGCCAGCAGCTTAGCGGGGGGGGATGGGGCCGCAGAGACCCAGTACTTC.

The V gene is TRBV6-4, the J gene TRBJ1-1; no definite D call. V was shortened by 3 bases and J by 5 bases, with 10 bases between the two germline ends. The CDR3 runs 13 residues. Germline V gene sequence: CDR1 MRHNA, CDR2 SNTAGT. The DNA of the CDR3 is TGTGCCAGCAGTGAGGAGGTTGGAACTGAAGCTTTCTTT. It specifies CASSEEVGTEAFF.

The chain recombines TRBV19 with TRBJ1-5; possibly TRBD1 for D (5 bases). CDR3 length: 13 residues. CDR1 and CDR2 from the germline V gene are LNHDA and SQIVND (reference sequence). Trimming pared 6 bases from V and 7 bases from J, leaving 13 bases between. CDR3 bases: TGTGCCAGTAGATGGGGGGTTCAACAGCCCCAGCATTTT. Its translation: CASRWGVQQPQHF. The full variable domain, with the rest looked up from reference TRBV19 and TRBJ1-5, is DGGITQSPKYLFRKEGQNVTLSCEQNLNHDAMYWYRQDPGQGLRLIYYSQIVNDFQKGDIAEGYSVSREKKESFPLTVTSAQKNPTAFYLCASRWGVQQPQHFGDGTRLSIL.

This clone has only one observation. The CDR3 nucleotides are TGTGCCAGCAGACTAGCGGGGGCAGGGAGGGCTGAAGCTTTCTTT. This translates into CASRLAGAGRAEAFF. This chain links TRBV13 with TRBJ1-1, with a tentative D call TRBD1 (6 bases). Trimming removed 6 bases at V and 6 bases at J, with 20 bases between. Germline V gives CDR1 PRHDT, CDR2 FYEKMQ (reference sequence). The CDR3 length is 15 residues.

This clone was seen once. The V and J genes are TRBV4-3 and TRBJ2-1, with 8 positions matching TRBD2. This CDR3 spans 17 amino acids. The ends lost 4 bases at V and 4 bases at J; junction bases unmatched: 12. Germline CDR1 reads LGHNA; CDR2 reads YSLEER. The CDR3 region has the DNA TGCGCCAGCAGCCTCACCCTAAGCGGGGGCTATTACAATGAGCAGTTCTTC. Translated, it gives CASSLTLSGGYYNEQFF.

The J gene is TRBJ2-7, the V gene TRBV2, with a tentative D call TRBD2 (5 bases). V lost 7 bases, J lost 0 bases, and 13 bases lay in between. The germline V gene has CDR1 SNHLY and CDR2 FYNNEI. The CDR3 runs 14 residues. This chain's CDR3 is CASIRSAGSYEQYF. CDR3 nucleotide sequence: TGTGCCAGCATTCGTAGCGCCGGCTCCTACGAGCAGTACTTC.

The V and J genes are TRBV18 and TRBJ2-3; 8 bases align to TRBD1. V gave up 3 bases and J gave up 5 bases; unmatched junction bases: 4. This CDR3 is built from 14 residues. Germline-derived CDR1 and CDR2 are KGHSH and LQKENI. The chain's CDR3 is CASSPGQGIDTQYF. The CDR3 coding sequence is TGTGCCAGCTCACCCGGACAGGGCATAGATACGCAGTATTTT.

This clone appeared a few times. The CDR3 region has the DNA TGTGCCAGCAGCCCTGGGACAAGGGGGTCTGGGGCCAACGTCCTGACTTTC. It is translated as CASSPGTRGSGANVLTF. The chain carries TRBV7-9 and TRBJ2-6; D perhaps matches TRBD1 (6 bases). The CDR3 runs 17 residues. The germline gives CDR1 SEHNR, CDR2 FQNEAQ (reference sequence). Trimming removed 5 bases from V and 1 base from J, with 15 bases in between. Filled out from reference TRBV7-9 and TRBJ2-6, the complete variable domain reads DTGVSQNPRHKITKRGQNVTFRCDPISEHNRLYWYRQTLGQGPEFLTYFQNEAQLEKSRLLSDRFSAERPKGSFSTLEIQRTEQGDSAMYLCASSPGTRGSGANVLTFGAGSRLTVL.

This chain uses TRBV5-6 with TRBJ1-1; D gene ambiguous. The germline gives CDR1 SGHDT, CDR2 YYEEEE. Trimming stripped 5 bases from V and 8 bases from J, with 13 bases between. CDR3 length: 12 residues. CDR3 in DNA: TGTGCCAGCAGACACACAGACCGGGAAGCTTTCTTT. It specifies CASRHTDREAFF.

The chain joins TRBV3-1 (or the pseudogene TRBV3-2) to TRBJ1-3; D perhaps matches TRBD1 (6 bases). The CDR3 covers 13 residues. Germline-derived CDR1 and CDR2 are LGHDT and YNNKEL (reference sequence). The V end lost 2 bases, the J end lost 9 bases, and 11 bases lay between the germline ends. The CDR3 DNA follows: TGTGCCAGCAGCCAAAACAGGGAAGGCACCATATATTTT. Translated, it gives CASSQNREGTIYF.

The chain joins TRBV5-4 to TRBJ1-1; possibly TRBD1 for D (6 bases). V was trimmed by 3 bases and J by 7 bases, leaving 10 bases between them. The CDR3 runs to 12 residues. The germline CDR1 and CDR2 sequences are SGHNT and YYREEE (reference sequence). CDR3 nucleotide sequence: TGTGCCAGCAGCTCCTCGACAGGTGAAGCTTTCTTT. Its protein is CASSSSTGEAFF.

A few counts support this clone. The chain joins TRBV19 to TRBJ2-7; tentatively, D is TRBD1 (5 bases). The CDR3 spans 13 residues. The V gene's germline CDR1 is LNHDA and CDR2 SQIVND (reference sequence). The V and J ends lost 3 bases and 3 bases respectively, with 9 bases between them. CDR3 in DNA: TGTGCCAGTAGTATTAGGGGCGGCTACGAGCAGTACTTC. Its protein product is CASSIRGGYEQYF.

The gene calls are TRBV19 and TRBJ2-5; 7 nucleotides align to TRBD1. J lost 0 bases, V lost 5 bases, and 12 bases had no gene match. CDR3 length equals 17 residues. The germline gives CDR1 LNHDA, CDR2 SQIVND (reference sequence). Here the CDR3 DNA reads TGTGCCAGTAGTCCTCCCCGACAGGGTAGTAACCAAGAGACCCAGTACTTC. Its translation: CASSPPRQGSNQETQYF.

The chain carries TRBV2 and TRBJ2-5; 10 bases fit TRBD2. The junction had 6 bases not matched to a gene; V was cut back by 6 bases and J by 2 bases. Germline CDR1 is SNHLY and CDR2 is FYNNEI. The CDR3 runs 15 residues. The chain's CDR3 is CASSSGTSEQETQYF. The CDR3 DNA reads TGTGCCAGCAGCTCCGGGACTAGCGAACAAGAGACCCAGTACTTC.

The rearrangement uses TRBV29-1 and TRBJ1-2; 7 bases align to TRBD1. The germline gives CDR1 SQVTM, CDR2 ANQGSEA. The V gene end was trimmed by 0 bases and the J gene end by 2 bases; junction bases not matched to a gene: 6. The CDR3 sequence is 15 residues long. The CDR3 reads CSVEDVGGGNYGYTF. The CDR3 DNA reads TGCAGCGTTGAAGATGTAGGGGGCGGAAACTATGGCTACACCTTC.

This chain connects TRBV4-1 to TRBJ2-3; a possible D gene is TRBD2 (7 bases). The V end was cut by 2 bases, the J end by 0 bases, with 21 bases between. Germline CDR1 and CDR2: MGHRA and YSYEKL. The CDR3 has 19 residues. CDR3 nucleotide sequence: TGCGCCAGCAGCCAAAGGGGGGGGTCCCACCTAGAGAGCACAGATACGCAGTATTTT. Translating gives CASSQRGGSHLESTDTQYF.

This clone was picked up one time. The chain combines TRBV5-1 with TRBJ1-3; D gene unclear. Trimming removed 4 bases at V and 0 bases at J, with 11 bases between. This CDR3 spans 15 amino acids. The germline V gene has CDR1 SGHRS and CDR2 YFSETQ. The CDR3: CASSLDTRSGNTIYF. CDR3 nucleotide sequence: TGCGCCAGCAGCCTCGACACCCGCTCTGGAAACACCATATATTTT.

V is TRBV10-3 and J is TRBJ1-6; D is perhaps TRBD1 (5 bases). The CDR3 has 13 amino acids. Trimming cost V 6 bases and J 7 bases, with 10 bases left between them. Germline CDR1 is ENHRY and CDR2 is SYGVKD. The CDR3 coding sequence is TGTGCCATCAGCCGGGACTTCAATTCACCCCTCCACTTT. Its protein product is CAISRDFNSPLHF.

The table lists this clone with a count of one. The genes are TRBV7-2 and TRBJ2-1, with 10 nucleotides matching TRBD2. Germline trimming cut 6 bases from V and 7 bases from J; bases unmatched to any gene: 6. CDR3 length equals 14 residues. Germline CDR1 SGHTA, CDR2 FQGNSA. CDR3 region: CASRLSGGPNEQFF. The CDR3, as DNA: TGTGCCAGCAGGCTTAGCGGGGGGCCAAATGAGCAGTTCTTC. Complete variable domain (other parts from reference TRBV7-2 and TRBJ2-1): GAGVSQSPSNKVTEKGKDVELRCDPISGHTALYWYRQSLGQGLEFLIYFQGNSAPDKSGLPSDRFSAERTGGSVSTLTIQRTQQEDSAVYLCASRLSGGPNEQFFGPGTRLTVL.

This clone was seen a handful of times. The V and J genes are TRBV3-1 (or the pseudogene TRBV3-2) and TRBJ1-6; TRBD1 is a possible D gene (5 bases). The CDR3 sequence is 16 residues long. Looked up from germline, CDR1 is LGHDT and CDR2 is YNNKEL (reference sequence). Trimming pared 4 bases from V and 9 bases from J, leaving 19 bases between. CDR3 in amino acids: CASSLTGTGFSSPLHF. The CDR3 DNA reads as TGTGCCAGCAGCCTCACAGGTACCGGGTTTAGTTCACCCCTCCACTTT.